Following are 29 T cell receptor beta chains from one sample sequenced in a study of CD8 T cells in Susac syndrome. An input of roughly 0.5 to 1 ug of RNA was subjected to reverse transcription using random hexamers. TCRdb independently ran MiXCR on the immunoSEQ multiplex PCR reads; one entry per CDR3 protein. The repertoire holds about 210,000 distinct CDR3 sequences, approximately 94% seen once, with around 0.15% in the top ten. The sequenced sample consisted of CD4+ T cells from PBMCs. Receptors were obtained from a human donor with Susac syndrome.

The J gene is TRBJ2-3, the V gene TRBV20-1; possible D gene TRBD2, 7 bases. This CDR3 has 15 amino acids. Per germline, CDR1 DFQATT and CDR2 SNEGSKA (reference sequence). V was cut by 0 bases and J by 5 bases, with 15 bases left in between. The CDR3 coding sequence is TGCAGTGCTAGAGATCGGGGGGCCGGGGGAGATACGCAGTATTTT. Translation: CSARDRGAGGDTQYF.

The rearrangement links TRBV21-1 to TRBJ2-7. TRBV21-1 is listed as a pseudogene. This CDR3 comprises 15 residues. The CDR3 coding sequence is TGTGCCAGCAGCAAAGCGTCAGGGCTCTACTACGAGCAGTACTTC. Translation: CASSKASGLYYEQYF.

The CDR3 sequence: CASSPVGVYYGYTF. The CDR3 coding sequence is TGTGCCAGCAGCCCAGTCGGGGTATACTATGGCTACACCTTC. The chain links TRBV6-5 to TRBJ1-2, with no clear D. Germline values: CDR1 MNHEY, CDR2 SVGAGI. This CDR3 has 14 amino acids. The V gene lost 6 bases and the J gene lost 3 bases, with 14 bases spanning the gap.

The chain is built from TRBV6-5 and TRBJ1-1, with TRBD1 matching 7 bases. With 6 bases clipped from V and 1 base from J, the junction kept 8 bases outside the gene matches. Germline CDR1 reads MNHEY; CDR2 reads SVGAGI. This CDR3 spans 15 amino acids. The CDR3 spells CASSPNRGGNTEAFF. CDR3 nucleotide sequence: TGTGCCAGCAGCCCCAACAGGGGAGGGAACACTGAAGCTTTCTTT.

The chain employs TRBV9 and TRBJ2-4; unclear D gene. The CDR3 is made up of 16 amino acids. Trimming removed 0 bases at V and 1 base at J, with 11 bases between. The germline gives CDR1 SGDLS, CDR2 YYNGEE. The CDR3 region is CASSVGSSPAKNIQYF. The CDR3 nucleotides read TGTGCCAGCAGCGTAGGTTCCAGCCCCGCCAAAAACATTCAGTACTTC.

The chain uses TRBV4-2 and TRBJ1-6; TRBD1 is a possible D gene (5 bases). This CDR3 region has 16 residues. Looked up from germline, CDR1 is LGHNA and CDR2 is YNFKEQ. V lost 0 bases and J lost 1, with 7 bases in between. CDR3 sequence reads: CASSQDGGSYNSPLHF. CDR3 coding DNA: TGTGCCAGCAGCCAAGATGGGGGGTCCTATAATTCACCCCTCCACTTT.

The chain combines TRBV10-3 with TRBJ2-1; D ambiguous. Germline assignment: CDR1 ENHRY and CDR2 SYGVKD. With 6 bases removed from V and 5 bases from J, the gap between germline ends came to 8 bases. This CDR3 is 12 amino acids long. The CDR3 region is CAIRGIDNEQFF. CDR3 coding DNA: TGTGCCATCAGGGGTATCGACAATGAGCAGTTCTTC.

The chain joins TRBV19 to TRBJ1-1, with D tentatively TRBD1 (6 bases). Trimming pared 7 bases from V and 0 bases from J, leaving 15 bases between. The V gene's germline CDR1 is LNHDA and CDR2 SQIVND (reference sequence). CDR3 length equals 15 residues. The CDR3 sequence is CASTRGGHMNTEAFF. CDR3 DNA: TGTGCCAGTACCCGAGGGGGGCACATGAACACTGAAGCTTTCTTT.

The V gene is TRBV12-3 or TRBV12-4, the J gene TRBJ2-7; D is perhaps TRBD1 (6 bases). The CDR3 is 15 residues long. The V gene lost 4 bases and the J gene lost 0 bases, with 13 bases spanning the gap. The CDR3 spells CASSSNRDNSYEQYF. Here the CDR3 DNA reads TGTGCCAGCAGTTCAAACCGGGACAACTCCTACGAGCAGTACTTC.

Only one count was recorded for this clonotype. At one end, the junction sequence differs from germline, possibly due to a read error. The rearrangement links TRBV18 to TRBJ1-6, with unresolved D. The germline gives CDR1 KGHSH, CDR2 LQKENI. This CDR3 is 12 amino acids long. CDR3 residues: CASSEAVSLLHF. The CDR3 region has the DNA TGTGCCAGCTCCGAGGCCGTTTCACTCCTCCACTTT.

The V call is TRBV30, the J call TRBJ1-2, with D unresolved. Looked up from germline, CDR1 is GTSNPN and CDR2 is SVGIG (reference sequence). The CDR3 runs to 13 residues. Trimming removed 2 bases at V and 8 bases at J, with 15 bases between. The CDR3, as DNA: TGTGCCTGGAGTCTCAAAGCAGCAACCGGCTACACCTTC. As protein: CAWSLKAATGYTF.

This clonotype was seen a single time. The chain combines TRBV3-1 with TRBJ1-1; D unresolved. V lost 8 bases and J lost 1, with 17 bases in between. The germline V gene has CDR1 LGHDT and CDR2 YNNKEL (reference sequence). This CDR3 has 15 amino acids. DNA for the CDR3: TGTGCCAGCGCGCCAGTGGGAGGCTGGAACACTGAAGCTTTCTTT. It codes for CASAPVGGWNTEAFF.

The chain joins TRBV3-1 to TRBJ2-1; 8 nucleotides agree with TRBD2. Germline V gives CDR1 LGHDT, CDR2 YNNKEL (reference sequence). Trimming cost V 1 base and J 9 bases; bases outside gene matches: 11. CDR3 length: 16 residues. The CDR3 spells CASSQGGTRVLAEQFF. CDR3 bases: TGTGCCAGCAGCCAAGGGGGGACTAGGGTCCTAGCTGAGCAGTTCTTC.

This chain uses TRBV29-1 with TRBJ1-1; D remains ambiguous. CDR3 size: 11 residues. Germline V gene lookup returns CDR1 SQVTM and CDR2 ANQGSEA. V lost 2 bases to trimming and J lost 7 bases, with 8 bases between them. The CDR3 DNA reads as TGCAGCGTTGAAAGGACGGTTGAAGCTTTCTTT. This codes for CSVERTVEAFF.

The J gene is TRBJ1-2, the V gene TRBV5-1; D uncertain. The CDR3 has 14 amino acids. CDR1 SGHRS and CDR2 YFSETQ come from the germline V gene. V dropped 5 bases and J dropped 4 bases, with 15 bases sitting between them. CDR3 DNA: TGCGCCAGCAGTCCGAGCAGGAATGCCTATGGCTACACCTTC. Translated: CASSPSRNAYGYTF.

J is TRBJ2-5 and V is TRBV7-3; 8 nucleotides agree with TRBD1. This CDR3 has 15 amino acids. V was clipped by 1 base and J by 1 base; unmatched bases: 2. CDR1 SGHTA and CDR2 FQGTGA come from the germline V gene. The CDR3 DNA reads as TGTGCCAGCAGCTTAATGGGACAGGCCCAAGAGACCCAGTACTTC. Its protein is CASSLMGQAQETQYF.

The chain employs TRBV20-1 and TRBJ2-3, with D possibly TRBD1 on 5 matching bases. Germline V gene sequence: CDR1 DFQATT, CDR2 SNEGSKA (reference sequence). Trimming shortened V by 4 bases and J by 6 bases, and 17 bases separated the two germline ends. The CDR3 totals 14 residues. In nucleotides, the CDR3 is TGCAGTGCTAAATATCCAGGGTTTGTTGATACGCAGTATTTT. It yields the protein CSAKYPGFVDTQYF.

The CDR3 DNA reads TGTGCTAGTGGCCAGGTGACTAGATGGAATGAGCAGTTCTTC. It codes for CASGQVTRWNEQFF. The chain uses TRBV12-5 and TRBJ2-1, with a weak D call TRBD2 (6 bases). The germline CDR1 and CDR2 sequences are LGHNT and FRNRAP. This CDR3 has 14 amino acids. The V and J ends lost 6 bases and 7 bases respectively, with 16 bases between them.

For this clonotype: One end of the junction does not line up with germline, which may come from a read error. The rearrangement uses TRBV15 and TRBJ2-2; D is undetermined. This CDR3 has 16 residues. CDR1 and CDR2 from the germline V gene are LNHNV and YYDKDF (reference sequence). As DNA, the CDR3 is TGTGCCACCAGCGAGGAAGCGTACCGGAACGCCGGGGAGCTGTTTTTT. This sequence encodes CATSEEAYRNAGELFF.

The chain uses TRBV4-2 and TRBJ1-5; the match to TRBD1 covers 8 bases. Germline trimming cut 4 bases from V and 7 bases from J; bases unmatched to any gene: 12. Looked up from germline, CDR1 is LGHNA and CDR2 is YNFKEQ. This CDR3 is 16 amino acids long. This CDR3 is CASSLRMDREGQPQHF. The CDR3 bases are TGTGCCAGCAGCCTAAGAATGGACAGGGAGGGACAGCCCCAGCATTTT.

CDR3 coding DNA: TGTGCCAGCAGTCCCGGGACATTGTCCTACGAGCAGTACTTC. Protein: CASSPGTLSYEQYF. This chain connects TRBV28 to TRBJ2-7; weak D call: TRBD1 (6 bases). This CDR3 comprises 14 residues. The V gene's germline CDR1 is MDHEN and CDR2 SYDVKM. The V gene lost 5 bases and the J gene lost 1 base, with 12 bases spanning the gap.

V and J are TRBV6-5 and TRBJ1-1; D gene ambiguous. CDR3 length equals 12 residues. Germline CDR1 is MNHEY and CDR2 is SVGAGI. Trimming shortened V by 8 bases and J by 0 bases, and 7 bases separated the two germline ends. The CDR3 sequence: CASSRLNTEAFF. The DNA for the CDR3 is TGTGCCAGCTCCCGGTTGAACACTGAAGCTTTCTTT.

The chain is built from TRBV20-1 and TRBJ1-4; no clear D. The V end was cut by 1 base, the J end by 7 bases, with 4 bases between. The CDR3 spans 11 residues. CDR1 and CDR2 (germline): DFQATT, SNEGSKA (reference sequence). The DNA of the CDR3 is TGCAGTGCTAGAGGGGTTGAAAAACTGTTTTTT. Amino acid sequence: CSARGVEKLFF.

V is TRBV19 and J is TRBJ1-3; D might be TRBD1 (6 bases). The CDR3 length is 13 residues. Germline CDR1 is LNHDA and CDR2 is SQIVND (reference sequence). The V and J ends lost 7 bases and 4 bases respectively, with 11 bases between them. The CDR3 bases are TGTGCCAGTATCAGGACAGCCGGAAACACCATATATTTT. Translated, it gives CASIRTAGNTIYF.

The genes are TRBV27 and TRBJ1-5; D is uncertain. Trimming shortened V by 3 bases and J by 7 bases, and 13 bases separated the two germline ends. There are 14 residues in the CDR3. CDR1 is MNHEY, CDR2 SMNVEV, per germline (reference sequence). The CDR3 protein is CASSFSRAWQPQHF. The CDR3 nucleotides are TGTGCCAGCAGTTTCTCAAGGGCATGGCAGCCCCAGCATTTT.

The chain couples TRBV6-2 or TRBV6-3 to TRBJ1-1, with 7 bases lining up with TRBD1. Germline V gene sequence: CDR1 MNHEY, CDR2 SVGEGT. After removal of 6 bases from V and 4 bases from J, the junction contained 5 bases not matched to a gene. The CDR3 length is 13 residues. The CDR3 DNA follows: TGTGCCAGCAGAACAGGGGCAGTCACTGAAGCTTTCTTT. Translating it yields CASRTGAVTEAFF.

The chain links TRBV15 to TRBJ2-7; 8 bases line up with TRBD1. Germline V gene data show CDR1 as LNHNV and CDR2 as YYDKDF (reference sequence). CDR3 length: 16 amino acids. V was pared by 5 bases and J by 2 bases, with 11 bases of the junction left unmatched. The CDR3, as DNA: TGTGCCACCAGCGAATATAGTGACAGGGGCACCTACGAGCAGTACTTC. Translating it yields CATSEYSDRGTYEQYF.

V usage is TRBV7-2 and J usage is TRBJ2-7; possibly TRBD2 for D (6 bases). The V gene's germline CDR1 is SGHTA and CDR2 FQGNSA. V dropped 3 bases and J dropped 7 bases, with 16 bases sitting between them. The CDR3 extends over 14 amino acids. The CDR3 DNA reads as TGTGCCAGCAGCTTGACGGGGACTCTCGGGGAGCAGTACTTC. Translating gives CASSLTGTLGEQYF.

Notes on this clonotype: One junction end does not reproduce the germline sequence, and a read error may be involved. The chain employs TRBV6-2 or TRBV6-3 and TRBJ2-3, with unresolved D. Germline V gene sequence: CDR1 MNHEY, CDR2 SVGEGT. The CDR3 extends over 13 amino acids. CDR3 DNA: TGTGCCAGCAGTCACTCCACCGTGGATACGCAGTATTTT. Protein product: CASSHSTVDTQYF.